This T cell receptor beta chain was captured by sequencing in a study of blood T cell repertoires in COVID-19. Study at large: Acute-phase and convalescent COVID-19 samples originated in the United States, Italy and Spain.

CDR1 SNHLY and CDR2 FYNNEI come from the germline V gene. This CDR3 region has 13 residues. Trimming removed 6 bases at V and 1 base at J, with 9 bases between. The method was immunoSEQ multiplex PCR; TCRdb's version includes in-frame clones alone and lacks a portion of them. The table includes 100,000 to 120,000 clones, over 75% detected once. Sequenced sample: peripheral blood. This chain connects TRBV2 to TRBJ1-1; maybe TRBD1 (6 bases). The sequence came from a human donor in a cohort sampled during active COVID-19. The CDR3 nucleotides read TGTGCCAGCAGAAACAGGGCGAACACTGAAGCTTTCTTT. It is translated as CASRNRANTEAFF.